These 8 T cell receptor beta chains were all obtained from the same sample, sequenced in a study of memory CD4+ T cells and cytomegalovirus serostatus. The sort gate was single viable CD3+CD4+CD8-CD45RO+ cells for memory CD4+ T cells. Assay used: immunoSEQ multiplex PCR; TCRdb lists only in-frame clones, some missing. The table has 52,000 or so clones, around 81% seen once. The specimen was memory CD4+ T cells from blood. The origin of the receptors is an adult in good health and CMV-seronegative.

The chain couples TRBV19 to TRBJ1-1; D is unclear. CDR3 size: 14 residues. Germline CDR1 is LNHDA and CDR2 is SQIVND (reference sequence). Trimming stripped 5 bases from V and 11 bases from J, with 21 bases between. In DNA form, the CDR3 reads TGTGCCAGTAGTCCTCGACAAGGAGGGTTTGGGGCTTTCTTT. It translates to CASSPRQGGFGAFF.

The J gene is TRBJ1-2, the V gene TRBV5-1; D is unresolved. The V end lost 6 bases, the J end lost 5 bases, and 20 bases lay between the germline ends. The CDR3 is 15 residues long. Germline V CDR1 and CDR2: SGHRS, YFSETQ. The CDR3 loop reads CASMRGSGSSYGYTF. The DNA for the CDR3 is TGCGCCAGCATGCGAGGGAGCGGTTCCTCATATGGCTACACCTTC.

This chain joins TRBV6-1 and TRBJ1-1; unclear D gene. The germline V gene encodes CDR1 MNHNS and CDR2 SASEGT. V dropped 3 bases and J dropped 1 base, with 15 bases sitting between them. The CDR3 length is 16 residues. CDR3 sequence reads: CASSDGRTLRNTEAFF. The CDR3 region has the DNA TGTGCCAGCAGTGATGGACGCACCTTGAGGAACACTGAAGCTTTCTTT.

The chain has TRBV7-2 and TRBJ2-5; TRBD1 matches 7 bases. Germline V gene data show CDR1 as SGHTA and CDR2 as FQGNSA. The length of the CDR3 is 15 residues. V shed 2 bases and J 5 bases; nucleotides not matched to a gene: 8. The CDR3 DNA reads as TGTGCCAGCAGCTTAACAGGGGATTCGGCGGAGACCCAGTACTTC. This encodes CASSLTGDSAETQYF.

CDR3 loop: CASSGLAGLSSYNEQFF. CDR3 bases: TGCGCCAGCTCGGGACTAGCGGGGCTAAGCTCCTACAATGAGCAGTTCTTC. J is TRBJ2-1 and V is TRBV10-2; 13 nucleotides align to TRBD2. This CDR3 comprises 17 residues. The germline V gene has CDR1 WSHSY and CDR2 SAAADI. V lost 8 bases to trimming and J lost 0 bases; unmatched junction nucleotides: 7.

The rearrangement links TRBV5-6 to TRBJ2-2; the match to TRBD1 covers 7 bases. Germline V lookup: CDR1 SGHDT, CDR2 YYEEEE. The CDR3 is 15 residues long. The J segment lost 5 bases and the V segment lost 1 base, leaving 5 bases of the junction unmatched. As DNA, the CDR3 is TGTGCCAGCAGCTTGTTGGGACAGTCAACCGGGGAGCTGTTTTTT. Encoded protein: CASSLLGQSTGELFF.

This sequence joins TRBV2 and TRBJ1-3, with 10 bases aligning to TRBD1. The germline V gene has CDR1 SNHLY and CDR2 FYNNEI. The CDR3 extends over 18 amino acids. The J segment lost 3 bases and the V segment lost 8 bases, leaving 16 bases of the junction unmatched. The CDR3 bases are TGTGCCAGCTGCAACCGGGACAGGGGACCTCTGGGTGGAAACACCATATATTTT. This translates into CASCNRDRGPLGGNTIYF. Complete variable domain (other parts from reference TRBV2 and TRBJ1-3): EPEVTQTPSHQVTQMGQEVILRCVPISNHLYFYWYRQILGQKVEFLVSFYNNEISEKSEIFDDQFSVERPDGSNFTLKIRSTKLEDSAMYFCASCNRDRGPLGGNTIYFGEGSWLTVV.

This chain connects TRBV27 to TRBJ1-2, with a tentative D call TRBD1 (6 bases). V was cut by 4 bases and J by 5 bases, with 20 bases left in between. This CDR3 spans 16 amino acids. CDR1 MNHEY and CDR2 SMNVEV come from the germline V gene (reference sequence). The CDR3 DNA sequence: TGTGCCAGCAGTTCCACCCCGATTCGAGGGGGATATGGCTACACCTTC. Residues: CASSSTPIRGGYGYTF.